The 7 T cell receptor beta chains in this list originate from one sample, sequenced in a study of control samples from healthy donors and cancer patients. Libraries were prepared by immunoSEQ multiplex PCR; TCRdb keeps only in-frame clonotypes and omits some of them. This repertoire shows under 100,000 clones, 70% to 90% found once; its top ten account for 9.5% to 10%. Source material: PBMCs. These receptors originate from a woman between 45 and 60 years old with colorectal cancer.

J is TRBJ2-1 and V is TRBV6-1, with 11 bases identical to TRBD2. CDR1 and CDR2 from the germline V gene are MNHNS and SASEGT. V was pared by 1 base and J by 6 bases, with 2 bases of the junction left unmatched. This CDR3 is built from 15 residues. The CDR3 DNA is TGTGCCAGCAGTGAAGTAGCGGGGGGGCCCAATGAGCAGTTCTTC. Translating gives CASSEVAGGPNEQFF.

This sequence joins TRBV27 and TRBJ1-4; D is ambiguous. The CDR3 has 15 amino acids. Germline lookup yields CDR1 MNHEY and CDR2 SMNVEV (reference sequence). V was shortened by 4 bases and J by 7 bases, with 16 bases between the two germline ends. CDR3 bases: TGTGCCAGCAGTTCCCCGACAAATGGGAGTGAAAAACTGTTTTTT. Translated, it gives CASSSPTNGSEKLFF.

This clone was counted a single time. The V and J genes are TRBV11-2 and TRBJ1-5; D is ambiguous. The CDR3 runs to 10 residues. Germline V gene lookup returns CDR1 SGHAT and CDR2 FQNNGV. Trimming pared 5 bases from V and 5 bases from J, leaving 1 base between. The CDR3 DNA reads as TGTGCCAGCAGCCATCAGCCCCAGCATTTT. The encoded protein is CASSHQPQHF.

The chain couples TRBV7-9 to TRBJ1-1; 7 nucleotides align to TRBD1. Germline-derived CDR1 and CDR2 are SEHNR and FQNEAQ (reference sequence). V gave up 4 bases and J gave up 3 bases; unmatched junction bases: 8. The CDR3 is made up of 15 amino acids. The CDR3 spells CASSWSRGGDTEAFF. As DNA, the CDR3 is TGTGCCAGCAGCTGGAGCAGGGGGGGGGACACTGAAGCTTTCTTT.

The chain recombines TRBV5-1 with TRBJ1-2, with D hard to call. Trimming removed 1 base from V and 6 bases from J, with 10 bases in between. The CDR3 runs 13 residues. Germline CDR1 reads SGHRS; CDR2 reads YFSETQ. In nucleotides, the CDR3 is TGCGCCAGCAGCTTGAAGGAGGGTGATGGCTACACCTTC. It is translated as CASSLKEGDGYTF.

This clone was counted a few times. V usage is TRBV6-4 and J usage is TRBJ1-3; D unresolved. CDR3 length: 16 residues. Trimming removed 3 bases from V and 8 bases from J, with 20 bases in between. CDR1 MRHNA and CDR2 SNTAGT come from the germline V gene. This chain's CDR3 is CASSDKVVPRLDTIYF. CDR3 nucleotides: TGTGCCAGCAGTGATAAGGTGGTCCCACGGCTGGACACCATATATTTT.

The genes are TRBV5-1 and TRBJ2-3; D gene ambiguous. Trimming pared 4 bases from V and 2 bases from J, leaving 11 bases between. The germline V gene has CDR1 SGHRS and CDR2 YFSETQ. This CDR3 comprises 14 residues. The CDR3 loop reads CASSDGETTDTQYF. CDR3 sequence (DNA): TGCGCCAGCAGCGACGGTGAGACCACAGATACGCAGTATTTT.